Listed below are T cell receptor beta chains from one sample, sequenced in a study of shared clonotypes between healthy human individuals. TCRdb's copy holds only in-frame clones and misses some; the assay was immunoSEQ multiplex PCR. The sample records hundreds of thousands of clones, about three quarters being singletons. The source material was PBMCs. The source is a middle-aged woman in good health. Some clones in this sample may be carry-over from other donors' samples. Each CDR3 is given without its conserved first and last residue. The order of the fields is V gene, J gene, CDR3 protein.

TRBV19	TRBJ2-3	ASSIGATQY
TRBV7-8	TRBJ2-7	ASSLGGLTGIIYEQY
TRBV18	TRBJ2-7	ASSQKAGTSYEQY
TRBV28	TRBJ2-7	ASAETGPSYEQY
TRBV7-2	TRBJ2-5	ASSKHYGEETQY
TRBV5-1	TRBJ1-2	ASSLVGLANYGYT
TRBV6-5	TRBJ2-2	ASRHGGEVSGELF
TRBV29-1	TRBJ2-5	SADRGSQETQY
TRBV18	TRBJ2-5	ASSPRDFQETQY
TRBV6-1	TRBJ2-7	AGRDRSTTEQY
TRBV5-1	TRBJ2-1	ASSWGGSEQF
TRBV7-7	TRBJ2-7	ASTYRHGGIEQY
TRBV7-3	TRBJ2-2	ASSLGLAGGTGELF
TRBV6-1	TRBJ2-5	ASSEIWQSQETQY
TRBV4-2	TRBJ1-5	ASSQDPEQGWQPQH
TRBV4-3	TRBJ2-1	ASSQDVVSGRVNEQF
TRBV7-3	TRBJ2-5	ASSFGTAPETQY
TRBV5-1	TRBJ2-1	ASSLDSGAVSEQF
TRBV10-1	TRBJ2-3	ARGLAGCTDTQY
TRBV19	TRBJ2-7	ASNSGTGFYEQY
TRBV27	TRBJ1-4	ASSPLGPPDGEKLF
TRBV28	TRBJ1-1	DSSPPISTEAF
TRBV5-4	TRBJ2-3	ASSFRLAGVNTDTQY
TRBV29-1	TRBJ1-1	SVESAANTEAF
TRBV7-2	TRBJ2-1	ASSLEGSSYNEQF
TRBV30	TRBJ2-1	ACPQGAGGNEQF
TRBV29-1	TRBJ2-2	SVEQWDRAGSGELF
TRBV28	TRBJ1-3	ASSSTGDVKGSGNTIY
TRBV21-1	TRBJ1-5	ASSNRGERCNQPQH
TRBV5-1	TRBJ2-7	ASSSGTQSSYEQY
TRBV5-8	TRBJ2-7	ASSSGNYEQY
TRBV5-1	TRBJ2-5	ASSLGRNQETQY
TRBV29-1	TRBJ2-5	SVEAPTGLETQY
TRBV10-3	TRBJ2-7	AISTAGTSGSYEQY
TRBV5-1	TRBJ1-1	ASSAGTAGTEAF
TRBV7-2	TRBJ1-1	ASSPTRNTEAF
TRBV5-4	TRBJ1-1	ASSLGAGQTEAF
TRBV19	TRBJ1-4	ASSRRGEGEKLF
TRBV28	TRBJ1-1	ASTYGVGGMNTEAF
TRBV19	TRBJ2-3	ASSPGHGGDTQY
TRBV6-7	TRBJ2-1	ASSATSGRFRF
TRBV18	TRBJ2-7	ASSPPAREGRSIYEQY